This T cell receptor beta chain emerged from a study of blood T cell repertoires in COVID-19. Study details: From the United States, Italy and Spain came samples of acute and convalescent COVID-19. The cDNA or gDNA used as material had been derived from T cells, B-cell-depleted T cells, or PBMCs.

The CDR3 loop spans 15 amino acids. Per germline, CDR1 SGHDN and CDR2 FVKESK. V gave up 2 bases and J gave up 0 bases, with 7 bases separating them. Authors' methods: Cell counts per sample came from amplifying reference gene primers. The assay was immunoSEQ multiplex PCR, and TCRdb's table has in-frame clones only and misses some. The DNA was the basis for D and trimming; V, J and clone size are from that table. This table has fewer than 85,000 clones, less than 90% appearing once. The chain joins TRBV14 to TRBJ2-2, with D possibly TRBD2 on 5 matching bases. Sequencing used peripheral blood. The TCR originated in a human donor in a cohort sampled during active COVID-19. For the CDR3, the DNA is TGTGCCAGCAGCCAACTGAGGGCGAACACCGGGGAGCTGTTTTTT. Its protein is CASSQLRANTGELFF. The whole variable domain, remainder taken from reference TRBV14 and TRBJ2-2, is EAGVTQFPSHSVIEKGQTVTLRCDPISGHDNLYWYRRVMGKEIKFLLHFVKESKQDESGMPNNRFLAERTGGTYSTLKVQPAELEDSGVYFCASSQLRANTGELFFGEGSRLTVL.